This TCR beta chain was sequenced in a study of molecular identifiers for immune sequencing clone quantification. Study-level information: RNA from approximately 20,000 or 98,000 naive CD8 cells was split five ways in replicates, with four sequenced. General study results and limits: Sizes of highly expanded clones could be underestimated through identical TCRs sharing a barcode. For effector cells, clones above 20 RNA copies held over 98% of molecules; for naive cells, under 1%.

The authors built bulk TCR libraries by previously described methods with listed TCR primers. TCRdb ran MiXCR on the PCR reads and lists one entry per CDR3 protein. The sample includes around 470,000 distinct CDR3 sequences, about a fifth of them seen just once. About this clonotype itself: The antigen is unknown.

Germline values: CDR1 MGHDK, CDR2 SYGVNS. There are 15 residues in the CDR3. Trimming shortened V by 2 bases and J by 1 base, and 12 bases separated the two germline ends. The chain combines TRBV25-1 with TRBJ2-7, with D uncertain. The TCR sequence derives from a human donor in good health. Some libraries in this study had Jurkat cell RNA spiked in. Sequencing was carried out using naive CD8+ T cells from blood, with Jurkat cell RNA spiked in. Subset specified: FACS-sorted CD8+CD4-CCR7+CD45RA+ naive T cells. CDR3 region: CASSELGARSYEQYF. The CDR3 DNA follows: TGTGCCAGCAGTGAACTAGGAGCGAGATCCTACGAGCAGTACTTC.